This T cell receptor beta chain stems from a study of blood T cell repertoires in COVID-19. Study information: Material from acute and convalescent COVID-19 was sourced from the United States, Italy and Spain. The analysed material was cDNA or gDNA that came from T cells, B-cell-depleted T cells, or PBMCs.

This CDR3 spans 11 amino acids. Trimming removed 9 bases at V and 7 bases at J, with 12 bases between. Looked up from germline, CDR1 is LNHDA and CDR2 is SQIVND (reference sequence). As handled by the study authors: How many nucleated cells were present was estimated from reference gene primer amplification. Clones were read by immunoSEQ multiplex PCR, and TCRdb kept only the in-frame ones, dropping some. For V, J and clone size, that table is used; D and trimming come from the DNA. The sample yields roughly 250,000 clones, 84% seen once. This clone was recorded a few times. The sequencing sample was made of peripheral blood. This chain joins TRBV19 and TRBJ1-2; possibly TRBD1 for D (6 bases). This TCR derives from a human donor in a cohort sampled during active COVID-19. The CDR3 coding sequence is TGTGCCAGCTCAGGGGAGCGTGGCTACACCTTC. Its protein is CASSGERGYTF.